This entry lists 2 T cell receptor beta chains sequenced from one sample in a study of shared T cell receptors in the human thymus. Sequencing was performed with immunoSEQ multiplex PCR; in TCRdb, only in-frame clones are kept and a portion is missing. The profile covers hundreds of thousands of clones, with 85% to 90% appearing a single time and over 0.008% taken by the ten largest. This sample was also put to use in a study of human thymus T cells.

Sequencing was carried out using thymocytes. These receptors all come from a boy under three years old with a congenital heart defect.

The rearrangement uses TRBV7-8 and TRBJ1-5, with TRBD1 matching over 12 bases. J lost 0 bases, V lost 3 bases, and 6 bases had no gene match. CDR3 length equals 18 residues. CDR1 and CDR2 (germline): SGHVS, FQNEAQ. The CDR3 DNA is TGTGCCAGCAGCTTCCCGGGACAGGGGGCTTATAGCAATCAGCCCCAGCATTTT. Translating gives CASSFPGQGAYSNQPQHF.

The chain uses TRBV6-1 and TRBJ2-5; 10 bases are shared with TRBD1. V lost 4 bases and J lost 2; bases outside the gene matches: 13. There are 18 residues in the CDR3. The V gene's germline CDR1 is MNHNS and CDR2 SASEGT. The CDR3 DNA reads as TGTGCCAGCAGTGCGAACGGGACAGGGGTTCGGGTACAAGAGACCCAGTACTTC. Translated, it gives CASSANGTGVRVQETQYF.